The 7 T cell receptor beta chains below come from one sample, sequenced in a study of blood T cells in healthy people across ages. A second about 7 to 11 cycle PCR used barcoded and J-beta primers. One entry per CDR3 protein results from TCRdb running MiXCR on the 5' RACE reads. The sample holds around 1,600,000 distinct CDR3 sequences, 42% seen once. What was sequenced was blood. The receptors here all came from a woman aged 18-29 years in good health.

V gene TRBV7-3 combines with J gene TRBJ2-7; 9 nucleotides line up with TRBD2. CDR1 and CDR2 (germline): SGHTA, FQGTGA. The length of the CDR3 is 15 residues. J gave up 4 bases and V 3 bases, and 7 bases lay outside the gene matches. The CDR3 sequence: CASSLGSGSDYEQYF. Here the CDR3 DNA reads TGTGCCAGCAGCTTGGGTAGCGGGAGCGATTACGAGCAGTACTTC.

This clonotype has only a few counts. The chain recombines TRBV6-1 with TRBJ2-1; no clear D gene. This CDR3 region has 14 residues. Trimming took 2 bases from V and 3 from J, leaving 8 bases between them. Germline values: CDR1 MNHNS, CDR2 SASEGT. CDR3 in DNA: TGTGCCAGCAGTGAATTAGGGCTCTACAATGAGCAGTTCTTC. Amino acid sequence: CASSELGLYNEQFF.

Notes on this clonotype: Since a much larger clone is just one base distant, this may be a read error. Written as DNA, the CDR3 is TGTGCCAGCAGTCCGAGCGGGAGTGGGAACAATGAGCAGTACTTC. It is translated as CASSPSGSGNNEQYF. The chain couples TRBV12-3 or TRBV12-4 to TRBJ2-7; TRBD2 agrees at 8 bases. Unmatched junction bases numbered 13, after V lost 5 bases and J lost 7 bases. This CDR3 region has 15 residues.

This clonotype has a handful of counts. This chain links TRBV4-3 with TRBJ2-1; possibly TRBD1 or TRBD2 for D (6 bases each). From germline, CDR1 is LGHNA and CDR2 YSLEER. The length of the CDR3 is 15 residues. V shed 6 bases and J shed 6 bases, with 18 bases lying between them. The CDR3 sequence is CASRKGGSGSNEQFF. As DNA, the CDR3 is TGCGCCAGCAGAAAAGGGGGTAGCGGAAGCAATGAGCAGTTCTTC.

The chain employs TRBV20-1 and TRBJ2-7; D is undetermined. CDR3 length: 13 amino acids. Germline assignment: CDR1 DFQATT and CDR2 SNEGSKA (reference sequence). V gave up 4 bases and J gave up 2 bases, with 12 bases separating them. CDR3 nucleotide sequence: TGCAGTGCTACCTGGCAGTCAACCTACGAGCAGTACTTC. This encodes CSATWQSTYEQYF.

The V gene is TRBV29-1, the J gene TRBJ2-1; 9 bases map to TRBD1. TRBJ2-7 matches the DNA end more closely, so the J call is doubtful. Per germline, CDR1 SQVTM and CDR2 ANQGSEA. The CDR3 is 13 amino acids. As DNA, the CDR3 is TGCAGCGCATCGACAGGGGGGAACAATGAGCAGTACTTC. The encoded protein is CSASTGGNNEQYF.

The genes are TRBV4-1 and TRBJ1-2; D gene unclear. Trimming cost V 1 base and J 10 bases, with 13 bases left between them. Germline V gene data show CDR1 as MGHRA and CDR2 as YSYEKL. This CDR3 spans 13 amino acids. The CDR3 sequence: CASSQASVLPYTF. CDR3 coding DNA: TGCGCCAGCAGCCAAGCCTCCGTCCTCCCCTACACCTTC.